The 10 T cell receptor beta chains presented below share a single source sample, sequenced in a study of vaccination and CD4 T cells after COVID-19. The antigens for these receptors are not known. Cultured CD4+ T cell DNA was sequenced using the Oncomine TCR Beta short-read assay. MiXCR was run by TCRdb on the PCR reads, yielding one entry per CDR3 protein. The sample holds about 14,000 distinct CDR3 sequences, approximately 30% seen once. The treatment here: approximately 9-day PBMC culture with coronavirus spike peptide pools or control peptides (ViraFEST assay). Source material: cultured CD4+ T cells from blood. These receptors were obtained from a human donor with COVID-19.

The table lists this clonotype with a few counts. V is TRBV7-2 and J is TRBJ1-1, with D perhaps matching TRBD1 (5 bases). V was pared by 5 bases and J by 0 bases, with 13 bases between. The CDR3 runs to 15 residues. Germline-derived CDR1 and CDR2 are SGHTA and FQGNSA. CDR3 protein: CASSPLGLMNTEAFF. In DNA form, the CDR3 reads TGTGCCAGCAGCCCTCTGGGACTTATGAACACTGAAGCTTTCTTT. Looking up the rest from reference TRBV7-2 and TRBJ1-1 gives the full variable domain: GAGVSQSPSNKVTEKGKDVELRCDPISGHTALYWYRQSLGQGLEFLIYFQGNSAPDKSGLPSDRFSAERTGGSVSTLTIQRTQQEDSAVYLCASSPLGLMNTEAFFGQGTRLTVV.

This clonotype was seen more than once but under ten times. Here the CDR3 DNA reads TGTGCCAGTAGTTCCGTTTTCCCCTCCTACGAGCAGTACTTC. Residues: CASSSVFPSYEQYF. The chain links TRBV19 to TRBJ2-7; D is unclear. Between the trimmed V and J ends, which lost 5 bases and 0 bases, there was a span of 11 bases. Looked up from germline, CDR1 is LNHDA and CDR2 is SQIVND (reference sequence). The CDR3 extends over 14 amino acids.

The chain recombines TRBV19 with TRBJ2-2, with TRBD2 matching 7 bases. CDR3 size: 15 residues. Trimming took 9 bases from V and 6 from J; bases not matched to a gene: 13. Germline V gene sequence: CDR1 LNHDA, CDR2 SQIVND (reference sequence). CDR3 sequence (DNA): TGTGCCAGCGCCGTGGGGGGGGTTTTCTCCGGGGAGCTGTTTTTT. This encodes CASAVGGVFSGELFF.

The chain carries TRBV12-3 or TRBV12-4 and TRBJ2-3; TRBD2 matches 9 bases. Trimming cost V 9 bases and J 0 bases; bases outside gene matches: 7. There are 15 residues in the CDR3. The CDR3 DNA is TGTGCCAGTAGGACTAGCGCATCTAGCACAGATACGCAGTATTTT. It encodes CASRTSASSTDTQYF.

This clonotype was seen more than once but under ten times. This chain connects TRBV12-3 or TRBV12-4 to TRBJ2-3; D remains unclear. Trimming removed 2 bases at V and 8 bases at J, with 11 bases between. The CDR3 is 13 residues long. The CDR3 coding sequence is TGTGCCAGCAGTTTAAACTTGGGAACTACGCAGTATTTT. Translating it yields CASSLNLGTTQYF.

This clonotype is termed medium-sized. This chain links TRBV20-1 with TRBJ1-6; 7 bases agree with TRBD1. V lost 3 bases, J lost 4 bases, and 12 bases stayed unmatched. The CDR3 has 17 residues. Germline V gene sequence: CDR1 DFQATT, CDR2 SNEGSKA (reference sequence). The CDR3: CSAREGQPNGYNSPLHF. The CDR3 region has the DNA TGCAGTGCTAGGGAGGGACAGCCAAACGGTTATAATTCACCCCTCCACTTT.

In this sample, this clonotype turned up a few times. This chain links TRBV20-1 with TRBJ2-7; D is undetermined. Germline V gives CDR1 DFQATT, CDR2 SNEGSKA (reference sequence). This CDR3 has 13 amino acids. With 0 bases removed from V and 7 bases from J, the gap between germline ends came to 13 bases. The CDR3 sequence: CSARDRMWGEQYF. DNA for the CDR3: TGCAGTGCTAGAGACCGGATGTGGGGTGAGCAGTACTTC.

The chain joins TRBV7-6 to TRBJ1-6; 8 nucleotides agree with TRBD1. The CDR3 consists of 15 residues. Germline V lookup: CDR1 SGHVS, CDR2 FNYEAQ. The V segment lost 5 bases and the J segment 9 bases; nucleotides outside the gene matches: 9. The CDR3 DNA reads as TGTGCCAGCAGCCCCCGACAGGGGAGCAGTTCACCCCTCCACTTT. Translated: CASSPRQGSSSPLHF.

This clonotype turned up a few times. V gene TRBV11-2 combines with J gene TRBJ1-6; D uncertain. V was trimmed by 1 base and J by 5 bases, leaving 6 bases between them. Germline CDR1 is SGHAT and CDR2 is FQNNGV. This CDR3 region has 14 residues. CDR3 residues: CASSLGPNNSPLHF. The CDR3 coding sequence is TGTGCCAGCAGCTTAGGGCCTAATAATTCACCCCTCCACTTT.

The chain joins TRBV10-2 to TRBJ2-7, with 10 bases lining up with TRBD1. CDR1 is WSHSY and CDR2 is SAAADI in the germline V gene. This CDR3 contains 15 residues. The junction had 5 bases not matched to a gene; V was cut back by 2 bases and J by 4 bases. The CDR3: CASSERTGGPYEQYF. CDR3 bases: TGCGCCAGCAGTGAGCGGACAGGGGGTCCTTACGAGCAGTACTTC.